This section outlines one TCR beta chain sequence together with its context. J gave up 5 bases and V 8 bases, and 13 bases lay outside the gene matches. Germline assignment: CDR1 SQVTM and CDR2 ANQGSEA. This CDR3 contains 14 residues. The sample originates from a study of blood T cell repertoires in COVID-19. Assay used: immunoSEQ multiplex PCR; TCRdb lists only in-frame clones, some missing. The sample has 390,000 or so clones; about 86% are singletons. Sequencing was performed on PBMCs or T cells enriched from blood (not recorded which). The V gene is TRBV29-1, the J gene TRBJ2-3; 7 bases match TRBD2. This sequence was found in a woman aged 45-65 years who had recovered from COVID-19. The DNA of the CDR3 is TGCAGCTGCCTCAGCGGGGACGGGGGAGATACGCAGTATTTT. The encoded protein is CSCLSGDGGDTQYF.